Following are 24 T cell receptor beta chains from one sample sequenced in a study of T cells in Graves' hyperthyroidism and ophthalmopathy (dated by TCRdb to about 2019). To prepare the library, multiplex PCR was applied. Data came from an Illumina HiSeq 2000. The TCR beta CDR3 regions were amplified from the RNA transcripts. For the first round of RT-PCR on the TCR CDR3, the HTBI primer set was used together with the Qiagen OneStep RT-PCR kit. The public reads were reanalyzed by TCRdb: fastp trimming at Q25, MiXCR alignment, in-frame beta chains only. Duplicate CDR3 protein sequences are folded into a single record with the most common DNA and genes. The sample table shows roughly 180,000 distinct CDR3 sequences, and 9.4% are seen once. The top ten hold roughly 23% of the sample. The sample was blood. These receptors originate from a woman in her late teens or twenties with Graves' hyperthyroidism that later progressed to Graves' ophthalmopathy.

At least ten counts were recorded for this clonotype. CDR3 sequence reads: CSARDGNYDYEQYF. CDR3 DNA sequence: TGCAGTGCTAGAGATGGAAACTACGACTACGAGCAGTACTTC. J is TRBJ2-7 and V is TRBV20-1; D remains unclear. The germline gives CDR1 DFQATT, CDR2 SNEGSKA (reference sequence). The V and J ends lost 0 bases and 3 bases respectively, with 12 bases between them. This CDR3 has 14 amino acids.

The CDR3 spells CSARRTGTSGSRLMDYEQYF. In DNA, the CDR3 is TGCAGTGCTAGACGAACCGGGACTAGCGGGAGTAGGCTTATGGACTACGAGCAGTACTTC. The J gene is TRBJ2-7, the V gene TRBV20-1; 14 positions agree with TRBD2. V trimming: 2 bases; J trimming: 3 bases; junction bases outside the gene matches: 18. The CDR3 is 20 residues long. The V gene's germline CDR1 is DFQATT and CDR2 SNEGSKA (reference sequence).

This clonotype appeared many times. The rearrangement uses TRBV28 and TRBJ2-7; D unresolved. V was cut by 8 bases and J by 3 bases, with 11 bases left in between. Germline lookup yields CDR1 MDHEN and CDR2 SYDVKM. This CDR3 is 12 amino acids long. CDR3 bases: TGTGCCAGCGAACATTTAGGCTACGAGCAGTACTTC. It codes for CASEHLGYEQYF. Full variable domain (remainder filled in from reference TRBV28 and TRBJ2-7): DVKVTQSSRYLVKRTGEKVFLECVQDMDHENMFWYRQDPGLGLRLIYFSYDVKMKEKGDIPEGYSVSREKKERFSLILESASTNQTSMYLCASEHLGYEQYFGPGTRLTVT.

The table lists this clonotype with a few counts. The chain has TRBV7-3 and TRBJ2-3; 7 nucleotides agree with TRBD2. This CDR3 spans 15 amino acids. From germline, CDR1 is SGHTA and CDR2 FQGTGA. The junction had 6 bases not matched to a gene; V was cut back by 5 bases and J by 1 base. In DNA form, the CDR3 reads TGTGCCAGCAGCCCCGGGGGGAGTGGCACAGATACGCAGTATTTT. This codes for CASSPGGSGTDTQYF.

This clonotype was counted ten times or more. This sequence joins TRBV18 and TRBJ1-2, with D uncertain. CDR1 KGHSH and CDR2 LQKENI come from the germline V gene. Trimming cost V 3 bases and J 4 bases, with 12 bases left between them. The CDR3 consists of 14 residues. DNA of the CDR3: TGTGCCAGCTCACCGCCTCTTACGTCCTATGGCTACACCTTC. As protein: CASSPPLTSYGYTF.

Notes on this clonotype: Being one base from a much bigger clone, this may be a read error. The chain carries TRBV7-9 and TRBJ2-6; D is perhaps TRBD2 (6 bases). Germline lookup yields CDR1 SEHNR and CDR2 FQNEAQ (reference sequence). CDR3 length equals 16 residues. The DNA of the CDR3 is TGTGCCAGCGATGGAGGGGTTGACTCTGTGGCCAACGTCCTGACTTTC. This gives the protein CASDGGVDSVANVLTF.

This chain joins TRBV30 and TRBJ2-2, with D hard to call. CDR3 size: 14 residues. V was pared by 2 bases and J by 3 bases, with 10 bases between. The V gene's germline CDR1 is GTSNPN and CDR2 SVGIG (reference sequence). This CDR3 reads CAWSPARDTGELFF. CDR3 sequence (DNA): TGTGCCTGGAGTCCAGCTAGGGACACCGGGGAGCTGTTTTTT.

This clonotype was counted at least ten times. CDR3 DNA: TGTGCCAGTAGTATAGCAGGGGAACCTACAGATACGCAGTATTTT. Its protein product is CASSIAGEPTDTQYF. The genes are TRBV19 and TRBJ2-3; D might be TRBD1 (6 bases). V was shortened by 1 base and J by 3 bases, with 11 bases between the two germline ends. CDR1 and CDR2 from the germline V gene are LNHDA and SQIVND (reference sequence). CDR3 length equals 15 residues.

This clonotype was observed at least ten times. The V call is TRBV20-1, the J call TRBJ2-5; 12 positions match TRBD2. With V trimmed by 1 base and J by 7 bases, 7 bases remained unmatched. The CDR3 length is 15 residues. Germline lookup yields CDR1 DFQATT and CDR2 SNEGSKA (reference sequence). As DNA, the CDR3 is TGCAGTGCTAGAGGTACCCCGGGACTAGCGGGGACCCAGTACTTC. It encodes CSARGTPGLAGTQYF.

This clonotype was observed many times. The V gene is TRBV10-3, the J gene TRBJ1-1, with 7 bases lining up with TRBD1. The CDR3 has 15 residues. The germline CDR1 and CDR2 sequences are ENHRY and SYGVKD. V trimming: 5 bases; J trimming: 3 bases; junction bases outside the gene matches: 9. The CDR3 DNA reads as TGTGCCATCAGTTCCCAGACAGGGTCTTACACTGAAGCTTTCTTT. Translation gives CAISSQTGSYTEAFF.

This clonotype appeared many times. The chain joins TRBV20-1 to TRBJ1-5, with D maybe TRBD1 (5 bases). Trimming removed 2 bases from V and 5 bases from J, with 13 bases in between. Germline CDR1 is DFQATT and CDR2 is SNEGSKA (reference sequence). The CDR3 is 14 residues long. As DNA, the CDR3 is TGCAGTGCTAGACCTGGGGCAGTCCATCAGCCCCAGCATTTT. This codes for CSARPGAVHQPQHF.

Comment on this clonotype: Possible read error: a much larger clone is one base away. The V and J genes are TRBV12-3 or TRBV12-4 and TRBJ1-4; D possibly corresponds to TRBD1 (6 bases). Trimming stripped 7 bases from V and 7 bases from J, with 22 bases between. The CDR3 loop spans 16 amino acids. The CDR3 coding sequence is TGTGCCAGCACTTTTAGGATCGGGACACGGGGTGAAAAACTGTTTTTT. Amino acid sequence: CASTFRIGTRGEKLFF.

This clonotype came up many times. This rearrangement joins TRBV6-1 to TRBJ2-7; D perhaps matches TRBD1 (6 bases). Germline-derived CDR1 and CDR2 are MNHNS and SASEGT. V dropped 7 bases and J dropped 5 bases, with 15 bases sitting between them. This CDR3 is 13 amino acids long. CDR3 sequence: CASTENYRDEQYF. In DNA form, the CDR3 reads TGTGCCAGCACGGAGAACTACAGGGACGAGCAGTACTTC.

This clonotype was recorded many times. The chain couples TRBV28 to TRBJ2-3; D is unresolved. Trimming pared 2 bases from V and 2 bases from J, leaving 8 bases between. This CDR3 is built from 14 residues. The V gene's germline CDR1 is MDHEN and CDR2 SYDVKM. CDR3 residues: CASSLTRDTDTQYF. In DNA form, the CDR3 reads TGTGCCAGCAGTTTAACCAGAGACACAGATACGCAGTATTTT.

This clonotype was detected ten times or more. The V call is TRBV7-6, the J call TRBJ2-3; 7 bases match TRBD1. In germline, CDR1 is SGHVS, CDR2 FNYEAQ. Germline trimming cut 4 bases from V and 8 bases from J; bases unmatched to any gene: 6. This CDR3 is built from 13 residues. CDR3: CASSSTQGTTQYF. DNA for the CDR3: TGTGCCAGCAGCTCTACACAGGGGACTACGCAGTATTTT.

This clonotype came up many times. The chain joins TRBV2 to TRBJ2-7; D not certain. With 7 bases removed from V and 3 bases from J, the gap between germline ends came to 10 bases. Germline V CDR1 and CDR2: SNHLY, FYNNEI. The CDR3 loop spans 12 amino acids. DNA for the CDR3: TGTGCCAGCAATCCAGAGAACTACGAGCAGTACTTC. Amino acid sequence: CASNPENYEQYF.

The CDR3 here is CASSSRDRDNQPQHF. CDR3 nucleotides: TGTGCCAGCAGCTCGCGGGACAGGGACAATCAGCCCCAGCATTTT. V usage is TRBV5-8 and J usage is TRBJ1-5; 9 bases are shared with TRBD1. With V trimmed by 3 bases and J by 3 bases, 4 bases remained unmatched. CDR1 is SGHTS and CDR2 is YDEGEE in the germline V gene. The length of the CDR3 is 15 residues. Full variable domain (rest looked up from reference TRBV5-8 and TRBJ1-5): EAGVTQSPTHLIKTRGQQATLRCSPISGHTSVYWYQQALGLGLQFLLWYDEGEERNRGNFPPRFSGRQFPNYSSELNVNALELEDSALYLCASSSRDRDNQPQHFGDGTRLSIL.

Notes on this clonotype: Being one base from a much bigger clone, this may be a read error. The chain uses TRBV18 and TRBJ1-5; the D gene is possibly TRBD1 (5 bases). Deletions cut 4 bases from V and 8 bases from J, with 21 bases between. This CDR3 spans 16 amino acids. Germline V gene data show CDR1 as KGHSH and CDR2 as LQKENI. In DNA, the CDR3 is TGTGCCAGCTCACTATCCCAGGCCCCTCGGGGGGAGCCCCAGCATTTT. Residues: CASSLSQAPRGEPQHF.

The sample holds a few counts of this clonotype. This clone may be a read error of a much larger clone one base away. CDR3 protein: CSVDGAYNEQFF. The CDR3 DNA sequence: TGCAGCGTTGACGGTGCTTACAATGAGCAGTTCTTC. V usage is TRBV29-1 and J usage is TRBJ2-1, with D hard to call. V lost 3 bases and J lost 4, with 7 bases in between. Germline V gene lookup returns CDR1 SQVTM and CDR2 ANQGSEA. This CDR3 is built from 12 residues.

The table lists this clonotype with many counts. V gene TRBV27 combines with J gene TRBJ1-6; D unclear. The ends were cut back, 3 bases at V and 9 bases at J, with 15 bases in the middle. The CDR3 runs to 15 residues. The germline gives CDR1 MNHEY, CDR2 SMNVEV (reference sequence). The CDR3 sequence is CASSLSEAMGSPLHF. As DNA, the CDR3 is TGTGCCAGCAGTTTGTCGGAGGCGATGGGTTCACCCCTCCACTTT.

In its sample, this clonotype was seen many times. V and J are TRBV12-3 or TRBV12-4 and TRBJ2-1; TRBD2 matches 12 bases. Trimming cost V 1 base and J 9 bases; bases outside gene matches: 4. The CDR3 runs to 15 residues. The CDR3 here is CASSLGASGGAEQFF. CDR3 sequence (DNA): TGTGCCAGCAGTTTAGGGGCTAGCGGGGGGGCTGAGCAGTTCTTC.

CDR3 sequence: CASAPGQGYTGELFF. In nucleotides, the CDR3 is TGTGCCAGCGCCCCGGGACAGGGGTACACCGGGGAGCTGTTTTTT. The rearrangement links TRBV7-9 to TRBJ2-2; 10 bases are a match to TRBD1. The V gene end was trimmed by 8 bases and the J gene end by 3 bases; junction bases not matched to a gene: 6. Germline V gene lookup returns CDR1 SEHNR and CDR2 FQNEAQ (reference sequence). The CDR3 is 15 amino acids.

This clonotype appeared many times. J is TRBJ2-5 and V is TRBV30, with TRBD2 identical over 10 bases. The CDR3 has 15 amino acids. Trimming took 2 bases from V and 1 from J; bases not matched to a gene: 4. Germline V gene data show CDR1 as GTSNPN and CDR2 as SVGIG (reference sequence). CDR3 coding DNA: TGTGCCTGGAGTTCGGCTAGCGGGGGCCAAGAGACCCAGTACTTC. This codes for CAWSSASGGQETQYF.

The rearrangement links TRBV7-9 to TRBJ2-7, with D perhaps given as TRBD1 or TRBD2 (5 bases each). CDR1 is SEHNR and CDR2 is FQNEAQ in the germline V gene (reference sequence). This CDR3 has 13 residues. The germline V and J ends were trimmed by 5 bases and 2 bases, with 10 bases remaining between them. The CDR3 sequence is CASSRPGPYEQYF. In nucleotides, the CDR3 is TGTGCCAGCAGCCGTCCGGGGCCCTACGAGCAGTACTTC. Supplemented by reference TRBV7-9 and TRBJ2-7, the full variable domain reads DTGVSQNPRHKITKRGQNVTFRCDPISEHNRLYWYRQTLGQGPEFLTYFQNEAQLEKSRLLSDRFSAERPKGSFSTLEIQRTEQGDSAMYLCASSRPGPYEQYFGPGTRLTVT.